This entry describes one T cell receptor beta chain. No antigen is known for it. This entry is derived from a study of identifying expanded T cells in peripheral blood. No infections or other immune events were documented during collection. Profiling relied on immunoSEQ multiplex PCR, and the TCRdb table lists in-frame clones only, not all of them. Of about 100,000 clones in the sample, over 75% are singletons; the top ten hold more than 5.5%. Trimming cost V 4 bases and J 3 bases, with 13 bases left between them. This CDR3 region has 14 residues. CDR1 and CDR2 from the germline V gene are LNHDA and SQIVND (reference sequence). Findings of the study overall: Technical replicates showed around 1.2 changed clones; two weeks about 16; four weeks 19. Variance in clone template counts between approximately two-week samples significantly increased with total template count across all healthy donors.

This receptor was taken from a person aged 18-69 years in good health. Sequenced input: blood. The V and J genes are TRBV19 and TRBJ2-7; TRBD2 is a possible D gene (5 bases). CDR3 DNA: TGTGCCAGTAGTACAGGATCTGACTACTACGAGCAGTACTTC. Residues: CASSTGSDYYEQYF.